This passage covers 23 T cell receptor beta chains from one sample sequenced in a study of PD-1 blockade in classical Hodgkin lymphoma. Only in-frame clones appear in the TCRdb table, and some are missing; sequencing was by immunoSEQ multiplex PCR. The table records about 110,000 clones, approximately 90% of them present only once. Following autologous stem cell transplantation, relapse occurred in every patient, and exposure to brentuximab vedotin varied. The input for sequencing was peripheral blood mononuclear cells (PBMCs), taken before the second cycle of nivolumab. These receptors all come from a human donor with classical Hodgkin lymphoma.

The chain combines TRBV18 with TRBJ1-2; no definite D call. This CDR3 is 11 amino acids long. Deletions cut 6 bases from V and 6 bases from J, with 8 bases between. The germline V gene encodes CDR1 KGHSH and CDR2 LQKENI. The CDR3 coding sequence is TGTGCCAGCTCCAGCCAGGATGGCTACACCTTC. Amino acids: CASSSQDGYTF. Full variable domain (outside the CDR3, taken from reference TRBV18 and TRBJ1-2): NAGVMQNPRHLVRRRGQEARLRCSPMKGHSHVYWYRQLPEEGLKFMVYLQKENIIDESGMPKERFSAEFPKEGPSILRIQQVVRGDSAAYFCASSSQDGYTFGSGTRLTVV.

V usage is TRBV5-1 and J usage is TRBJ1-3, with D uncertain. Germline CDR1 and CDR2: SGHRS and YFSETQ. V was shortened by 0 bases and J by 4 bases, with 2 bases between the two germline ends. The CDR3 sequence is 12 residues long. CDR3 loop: CASSLEGNTIYF. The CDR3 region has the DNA TGCGCCAGCAGCTTGGAGGGAAACACCATATATTTT.

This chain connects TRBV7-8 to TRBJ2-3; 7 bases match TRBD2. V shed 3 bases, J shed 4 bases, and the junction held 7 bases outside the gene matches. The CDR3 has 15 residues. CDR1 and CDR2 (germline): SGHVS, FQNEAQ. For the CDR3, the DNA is TGTGCCAGCAGCTTGTTGGGCGGGAGCTCAGATACGCAGTATTTT. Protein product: CASSLLGGSSDTQYF. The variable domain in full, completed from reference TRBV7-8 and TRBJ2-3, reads GAGVSQSPRYKVAKRGQDVALRCDPISGHVSLFWYQQALGQGPEFLTYFQNEAQLDKSGLPSDRFFAERPEGSVSTLKIQRTQQEDSAVYLCASSLLGGSSDTQYFGPGTRLTVL.

The CDR3 region has the DNA TGTGCCAGCAGCTCCGGACTAGCGGAAGGGACGCAGTATTTT. Its translation: CASSSGLAEGTQYF. The V and J genes are TRBV7-7 and TRBJ2-3; 10 bases are a match to TRBD2. The V segment lost 4 bases and the J segment 9 bases; nucleotides outside the gene matches: 7. The CDR3 covers 14 residues. The germline gives CDR1 SSHAT, CDR2 FNYEAQ (reference sequence).

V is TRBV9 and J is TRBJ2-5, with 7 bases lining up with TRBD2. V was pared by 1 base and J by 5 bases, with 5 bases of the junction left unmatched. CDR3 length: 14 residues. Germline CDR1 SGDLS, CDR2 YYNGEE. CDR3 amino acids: CASSVSGGRETQYF. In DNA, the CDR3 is TGTGCCAGCAGCGTATCCGGGGGGAGGGAGACCCAGTACTTC. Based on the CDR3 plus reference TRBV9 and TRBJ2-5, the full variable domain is DSGVTQTPKHLITATGQRVTLRCSPRSGDLSVYWYQQSLDQGLQFLIQYYNGEERAKGNILERFSAQQFPDLHSELNLSSLELGDSALYFCASSVSGGRETQYFGPGTRLLVL.

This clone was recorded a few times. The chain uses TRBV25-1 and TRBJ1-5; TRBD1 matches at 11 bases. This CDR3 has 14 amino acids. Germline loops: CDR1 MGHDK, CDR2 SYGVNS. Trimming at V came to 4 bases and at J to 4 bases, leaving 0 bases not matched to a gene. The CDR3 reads CASSGDRGNQPQHF. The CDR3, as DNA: TGTGCCAGCAGTGGGGACAGGGGGAATCAGCCCCAGCATTTT.

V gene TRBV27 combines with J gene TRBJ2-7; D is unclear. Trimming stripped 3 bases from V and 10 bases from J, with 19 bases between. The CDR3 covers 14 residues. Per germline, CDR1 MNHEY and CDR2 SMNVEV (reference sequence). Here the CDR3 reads CASSLSGTRSFQYF. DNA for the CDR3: TGTGCCAGCAGTTTGTCCGGAACCCGGAGCTTCCAGTACTTC.

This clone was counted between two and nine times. CDR3 protein: CASSTGPSTEAFF. The CDR3 bases are TGTGCCAGCAGCACCGGGCCGAGTACTGAAGCTTTCTTT. The chain carries TRBV7-9 and TRBJ1-1, with D uncertain. The CDR3 covers 13 residues. Trimming removed 5 bases at V and 5 bases at J, with 12 bases between. Germline V gives CDR1 SEHNR, CDR2 FQNEAQ (reference sequence).

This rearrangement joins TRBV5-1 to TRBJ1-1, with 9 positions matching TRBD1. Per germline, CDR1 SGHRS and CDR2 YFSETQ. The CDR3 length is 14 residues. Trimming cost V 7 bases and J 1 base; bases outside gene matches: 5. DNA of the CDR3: TGCGCCAGCGGACCGGGACAGGGGAACACTGAAGCTTTCTTT. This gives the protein CASGPGQGNTEAFF.

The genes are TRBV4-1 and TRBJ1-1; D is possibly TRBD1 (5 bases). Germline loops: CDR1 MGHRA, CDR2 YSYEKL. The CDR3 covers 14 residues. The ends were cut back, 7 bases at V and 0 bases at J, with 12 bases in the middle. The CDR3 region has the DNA TGCGCCAGCACCATAACGGGGGTGAACACTGAAGCTTTCTTT. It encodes CASTITGVNTEAFF.

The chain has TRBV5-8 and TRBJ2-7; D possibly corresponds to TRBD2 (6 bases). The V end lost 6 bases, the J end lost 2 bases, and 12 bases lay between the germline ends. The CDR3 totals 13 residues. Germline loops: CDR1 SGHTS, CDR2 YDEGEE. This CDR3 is CASKGGVPYEQYF. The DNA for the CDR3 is TGTGCCAGCAAGGGCGGGGTCCCCTACGAGCAGTACTTC.

CDR3 DNA sequence: TGTGCCAGCAGCTTAGGGGGGGGCACTGAAGCTTTCTTT. Translation: CASSLGGGTEAFF. The genes are TRBV13 and TRBJ1-1; the D gene is possibly TRBD1 (5 bases). Trimming pared 0 bases from V and 4 bases from J, leaving 6 bases between. CDR3 size: 13 residues. Germline CDR1 PRHDT, CDR2 FYEKMQ (reference sequence). The full variable domain, with the rest looked up from reference TRBV13 and TRBJ1-1, is AAGVIQSPRHLIKEKRETATLKCYPIPRHDTVYWYQQGPGQDPQFLISFYEKMQSDKGSIPDRFSAQQFSDYHSELNMSSLELGDSALYFCASSLGGGTEAFFGQGTRLTVV.

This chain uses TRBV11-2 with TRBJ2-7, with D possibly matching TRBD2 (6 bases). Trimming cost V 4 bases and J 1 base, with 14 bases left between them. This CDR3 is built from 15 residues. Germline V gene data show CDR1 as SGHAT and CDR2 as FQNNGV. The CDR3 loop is CASSSPGLTSYEQYF. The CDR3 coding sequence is TGTGCCAGCAGCTCGCCGGGACTGACTTCCTACGAGCAGTACTTC.

The CDR3: CASRGQGQNTEAFF. CDR3 nucleotides: TGTGCCAGTAGGGGACAGGGGCAGAACACTGAAGCTTTCTTT. The chain uses TRBV19 and TRBJ1-1; 10 positions agree with TRBD1. The J segment lost 1 base and the V segment lost 6 bases, leaving 2 bases of the junction unmatched. The CDR3 has 14 residues. Germline-derived CDR1 and CDR2 are LNHDA and SQIVND (reference sequence).

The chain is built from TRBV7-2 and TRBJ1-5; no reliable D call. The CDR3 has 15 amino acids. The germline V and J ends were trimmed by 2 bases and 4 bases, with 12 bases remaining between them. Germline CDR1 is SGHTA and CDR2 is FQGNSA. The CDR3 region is CASSLSLVGNQPQHF. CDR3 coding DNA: TGTGCCAGCAGCTTATCTTTGGTTGGTAATCAGCCCCAGCATTTT.

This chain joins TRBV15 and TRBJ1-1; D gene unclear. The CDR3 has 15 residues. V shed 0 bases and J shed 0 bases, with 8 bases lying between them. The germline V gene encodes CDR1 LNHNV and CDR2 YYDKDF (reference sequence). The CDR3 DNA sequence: TGTGCCACCAGCAGAGAATCGTGGATGAACACTGAAGCTTTCTTT. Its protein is CATSRESWMNTEAFF.

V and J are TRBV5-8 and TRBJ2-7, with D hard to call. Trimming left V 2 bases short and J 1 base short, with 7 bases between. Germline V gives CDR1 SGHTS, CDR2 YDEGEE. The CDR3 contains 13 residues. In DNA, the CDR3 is TGTGCCAGCAGCTTCCTGTCATCCTACGAGCAGTACTTC. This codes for CASSFLSSYEQYF.

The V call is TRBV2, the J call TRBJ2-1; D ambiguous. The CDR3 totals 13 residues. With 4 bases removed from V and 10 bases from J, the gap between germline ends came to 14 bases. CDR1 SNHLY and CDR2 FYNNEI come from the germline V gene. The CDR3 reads CASSVTLVSEQFF. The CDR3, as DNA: TGTGCCAGCAGTGTGACCCTAGTTTCCGAGCAGTTCTTC.

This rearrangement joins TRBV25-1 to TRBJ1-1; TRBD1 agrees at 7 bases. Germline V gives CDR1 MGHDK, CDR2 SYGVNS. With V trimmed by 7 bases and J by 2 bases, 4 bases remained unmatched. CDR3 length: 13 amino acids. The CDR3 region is CASTRGLNTEAFF. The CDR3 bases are TGTGCCAGCACGAGGGGGCTAAACACTGAAGCTTTCTTT.

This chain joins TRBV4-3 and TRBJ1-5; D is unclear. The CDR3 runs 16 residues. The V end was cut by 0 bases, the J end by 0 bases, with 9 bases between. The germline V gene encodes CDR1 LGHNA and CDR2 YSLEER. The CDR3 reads CASSQEAAFSNQPQHF. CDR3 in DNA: TGCGCCAGCAGCCAAGAGGCAGCCTTTAGCAATCAGCCCCAGCATTTT.

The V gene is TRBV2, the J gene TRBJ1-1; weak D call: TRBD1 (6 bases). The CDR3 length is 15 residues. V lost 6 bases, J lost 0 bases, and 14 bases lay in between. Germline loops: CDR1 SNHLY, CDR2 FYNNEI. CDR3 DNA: TGTGCCAGCAGGTCAAGGACAGTTCTGAACACTGAAGCTTTCTTT. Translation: CASRSRTVLNTEAFF.

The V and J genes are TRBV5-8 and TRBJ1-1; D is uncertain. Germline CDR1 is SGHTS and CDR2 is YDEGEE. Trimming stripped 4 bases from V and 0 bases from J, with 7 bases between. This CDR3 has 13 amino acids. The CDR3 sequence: CASSRQLNTEAFF. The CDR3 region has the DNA TGTGCCAGCAGCCGGCAGCTGAACACTGAAGCTTTCTTT.

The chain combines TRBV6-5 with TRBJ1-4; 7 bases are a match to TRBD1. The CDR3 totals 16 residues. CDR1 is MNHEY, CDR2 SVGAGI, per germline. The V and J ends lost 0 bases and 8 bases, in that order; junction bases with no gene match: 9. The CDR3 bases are TGTGCCAGCAGTTACTCTAGCGCCGGGACAGACGAAAAACTGTTTTTT. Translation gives CASSYSSAGTDEKLFF.